Each of the 24 T cell receptor beta chains below was sequenced from the same sample in a study of blood T cell repertoires in COVID-19. Libraries were prepared by immunoSEQ multiplex PCR; TCRdb keeps only in-frame clonotypes and omits some of them. The data hold about 220,000 clones, with 82% observed a single time. What was sequenced was PBMCs or T cells enriched from blood (not recorded which). The receptor source for this set is a woman aged 55-70 years who had recovered from COVID-19.

This rearrangement joins TRBV7-9 to TRBJ2-6, with TRBD1 matching over 8 bases. The germline V gene has CDR1 SEHNR and CDR2 FQNEAQ (reference sequence). Trimming cost V 5 bases and J 0 bases; bases outside gene matches: 12. This CDR3 comprises 19 residues. CDR3 region: CASSRSRQGPYSGANVLTF. CDR3 nucleotide sequence: TGTGCCAGCAGCCGCTCTCGACAGGGGCCCTACTCTGGGGCCAACGTCCTGACTTTC.

The chain combines TRBV5-4 with TRBJ2-3, with D possibly being TRBD1 (6 bases). There are 13 residues in the CDR3. Germline CDR1 is SGHNT and CDR2 is YYREEE (reference sequence). Trimming shortened V by 7 bases and J by 0 bases, and 9 bases separated the two germline ends. DNA for the CDR3: TGTGCCAGCCACAGGGATAGCACAGATACGCAGTATTTT. Amino acid sequence: CASHRDSTDTQYF. The whole variable domain, filled in from reference TRBV5-4 and TRBJ2-3, reads ETGVTQSPTHLIKTRGQQVTLRCSSQSGHNTVSWYQQALGQGPQFIFQYYREEENGRGNFPPRFSGLQFPNYSSELNVNALELDDSALYLCASHRDSTDTQYFGPGTRLTVL.

Concerning this clone: At one of its ends the junction is not consistent with the germline gene, which may arise from a read error. The rearrangement links TRBV18 to TRBJ2-2, with a weak D call TRBD2 (6 bases). This CDR3 region has 14 residues. Germline assignment: CDR1 KGHSH and CDR2 LQKENI. As DNA, the CDR3 is TGTGCCAGCTCATATGGAACTGAGGCGGGGAGAGTTATTTTT. This translates into CASSYGTEAGRVIF.

This chain connects TRBV7-9 to TRBJ2-1, with D possibly matching TRBD2 (6 bases). The CDR3 extends over 13 amino acids. Trimming removed 0 bases from V and 10 bases from J, with 10 bases in between. From germline, CDR1 is SEHNR and CDR2 FQNEAQ (reference sequence). The chain's CDR3 is CASSLAGSGEQFF. The DNA of the CDR3 is TGTGCCAGCAGCTTAGCGGGGAGCGGGGAGCAGTTCTTC.

The V gene is TRBV19, the J gene TRBJ1-2, with D maybe TRBD1 (5 bases). The V end was cut by 5 bases, the J end by 3 bases, with 19 bases between. The germline V gene has CDR1 LNHDA and CDR2 SQIVND (reference sequence). This CDR3 comprises 16 residues. The CDR3 sequence: CASSPGDAGRDYGYTF. Written as DNA, the CDR3 is TGTGCCAGTAGTCCGGGAGACGCAGGGAGGGACTATGGCTACACCTTC.

The chain employs TRBV6-1 and TRBJ1-3; D is ambiguous. The CDR3 loop spans 14 amino acids. V was clipped by 3 bases and J by 1 base, with 7 bases between them. Looked up from germline, CDR1 is MNHNS and CDR2 is SASEGT. The CDR3 region has the DNA TGTGCCAGCAGTGAGTTCAGGTCTGGAAACACCATATATTTT. This gives the protein CASSEFRSGNTIYF.

This rearrangement joins TRBV6-1 to TRBJ1-6, with D maybe TRBD1 (5 bases). This CDR3 is built from 17 residues. Germline CDR1 and CDR2: MNHNS and SASEGT. V was clipped by 3 bases and J by 7 bases, with 19 bases between them. The CDR3 DNA follows: TGTGCCAGCAGTGATTTCCCAGGGCCATTCGGAAATTCACCCCTCCACTTT. Its protein product is CASSDFPGPFGNSPLHF.

The V and J genes are TRBV7-2 and TRBJ1-5; 7 bases are a match to TRBD1. The length of the CDR3 is 15 residues. Trimming cost V 5 bases and J 2 bases; bases outside gene matches: 6. Germline assignment: CDR1 SGHTA and CDR2 FQGNSA. The CDR3 region has the DNA TGTGCCAGCAGCCGCGACAGGGCTGGCAATCAGCCCCAGCATTTT. This translates into CASSRDRAGNQPQHF.

The rearrangement links TRBV9 to TRBJ2-7; a weak D match, TRBD1 (6 bases). This CDR3 is built from 15 residues. Trimming pared 4 bases from V and 5 bases from J, leaving 19 bases between. Germline CDR1 and CDR2: SGDLS and YYNGEE. Written as DNA, the CDR3 is TGTGCCAGCAGCCCCCGGGACACGAGTTTCAACGAGCAGTACTTC. Its protein is CASSPRDTSFNEQYF.

The CDR3 here is CASSEAGGETQYF. As DNA, the CDR3 is TGTGCCAGCAGTGAAGCCGGAGGGGAGACCCAGTACTTC. The chain links TRBV6-1 to TRBJ2-5, with TRBD2 as a possible D gene (6 bases). The V gene lost 0 bases and the J gene lost 5 bases, with 7 bases spanning the gap. Per germline, CDR1 MNHNS and CDR2 SASEGT. There are 13 residues in the CDR3.

This sequence joins TRBV21-1 and TRBJ2-1; the DNA was not used to check the table's D call, TRBD2. TRBV21-1 is listed as a pseudogene. This CDR3 comprises 16 residues. The CDR3 loop reads CASSKEVQRGSNEQFF. In nucleotides, the CDR3 is TGTGCCAGCAGCAAAGAGGTGCAGCGCGGATCAAATGAGCAGTTCTTC.

V gene TRBV4-2 combines with J gene TRBJ1-2; 7 positions match TRBD1. This CDR3 has 16 residues. Germline-derived CDR1 and CDR2 are LGHNA and YNFKEQ. With 0 bases clipped from V and 6 bases from J, the junction kept 10 bases outside the gene matches. The CDR3 DNA is TGTGCCAGCAGCCAAGAGCGCCGACAGGGTATCGATGGCTACACCTTC. As protein: CASSQERRQGIDGYTF.

The V and J genes are TRBV6-5 and TRBJ2-5, with TRBD1 matching 9 bases. Trimming at V came to 5 bases and at J to 4 bases, leaving 8 bases not matched to a gene. This CDR3 spans 15 amino acids. Germline V gene sequence: CDR1 MNHEY, CDR2 SVGAGI. CDR3 sequence reads: CASSPQGAPGETQYF. The CDR3 region has the DNA TGTGCCAGCAGTCCACAGGGGGCGCCGGGAGAGACCCAGTACTTC.

The J gene is TRBJ1-5, the V gene TRBV20-1; possibly TRBD1 for D (5 bases). Trimming cost V 3 bases and J 6 bases, with 12 bases left between them. The germline V gene encodes CDR1 DFQATT and CDR2 SNEGSKA (reference sequence). The CDR3 runs to 13 residues. CDR3 in amino acids: CSASSPGIQPQHF. Here the CDR3 DNA reads TGCAGTGCTAGTAGTCCAGGGATTCAGCCCCAGCATTTT.

The chain links TRBV6-6 to TRBJ2-1; 8 nucleotides agree with TRBD2. Germline-derived CDR1 and CDR2 are MNHNY and SVGAGI (reference sequence). The CDR3 extends over 17 amino acids. V dropped 5 bases and J dropped 1; count of bases not matched to a gene: 10. CDR3 sequence reads: CASSPLPSGGSYNEQFF. The DNA for the CDR3 is TGTGCCAGCAGTCCCCTCCCCAGCGGGGGTTCCTACAATGAGCAGTTCTTC.

The V gene is TRBV11-3, the J gene TRBJ2-5; 11 positions match TRBD1. The CDR3 has 17 amino acids. The germline gives CDR1 SGHNT, CDR2 YENEEA. The J segment lost 3 bases and the V segment lost 5 bases, leaving 11 bases of the junction unmatched. CDR3 sequence (DNA): TGTGCCAGCAGCAGTGGACAGGGGGCGTGGGAGGAAGAGACCCAGTACTTC. Translation gives CASSSGQGAWEEETQYF.

The chain couples TRBV12-3 or TRBV12-4 to TRBJ1-5; D gene ambiguous. This CDR3 region has 13 residues. The V end was cut by 3 bases, the J end by 0 bases, with 3 bases between. The CDR3 region is CASSFNSNQPQHF. The DNA for the CDR3 is TGTGCCAGCAGTTTTAATAGCAATCAGCCCCAGCATTTT.

The V gene is TRBV10-3, the J gene TRBJ1-1; unclear D gene. Germline assignment: CDR1 ENHRY and CDR2 SYGVKD. The CDR3 loop spans 13 amino acids. V lost 4 bases and J lost 3, with 9 bases in between. For the CDR3, the DNA is TGTGCCATCAGTGGAATCGGGGACACTGAAGCTTTCTTT. It codes for CAISGIGDTEAFF.

CDR3 in DNA: TGTGCCAGCAGCTTCCGGGACACCAATAATGAAAAACTGTTTTTT. It specifies CASSFRDTNNEKLFF. The chain links TRBV5-5 to TRBJ1-4; D possibly corresponds to TRBD1 (6 bases). Per the germline V gene, CDR1 is SGHKS and CDR2 is YYEKEE (reference sequence). Trimming cost V 2 bases and J 4 bases, with 12 bases left between them. The CDR3 spans 15 residues.

This rearrangement joins TRBV6-1 to TRBJ2-7; 8 bases align to TRBD1. This CDR3 has 18 amino acids. The V gene end was trimmed by 2 bases and the J gene end by 3 bases; junction bases not matched to a gene: 15. Germline-derived CDR1 and CDR2 are MNHNS and SASEGT. The CDR3 DNA sequence: TGTGCCAGCAGTGAATACGGACAGGGAGGAATCCCTCTCTACGAGCAGTACTTC. Translation: CASSEYGQGGIPLYEQYF.

The chain carries TRBV6-2 or TRBV6-3 and TRBJ2-3; possible D gene TRBD2, 6 bases. CDR1 MNHEY and CDR2 SVGEGT come from the germline V gene. The V end was cut by 7 bases, the J end by 2 bases, with 16 bases between. CDR3 length equals 15 residues. The CDR3 loop reads CASTPTRGATDTQYF. The CDR3 bases are TGTGCCAGCACCCCGACTAGAGGGGCCACAGATACGCAGTATTTT.

The V and J genes are TRBV6-5 and TRBJ2-2; D is undetermined. CDR1 is MNHEY, CDR2 SVGAGI, per germline. There are 15 residues in the CDR3. Trimming removed 2 bases from V and 2 bases from J, with 9 bases in between. The CDR3 bases are TGTGCCAGCAGTTACGACATGTCAAACACCGGGGAGCTGTTTTTT. This sequence encodes CASSYDMSNTGELFF.

The rearrangement joins TRBV6-5 to TRBJ2-5, with 7 positions matching TRBD1. V lost 2 bases and J lost 4; bases outside the gene matches: 7. Germline V gene sequence: CDR1 MNHEY, CDR2 SVGAGI. The CDR3 extends over 15 amino acids. The CDR3 DNA sequence: TGTGCCAGCAGTTACACCTACAGGGGCGGAGAGACCCAGTACTTC. It specifies CASSYTYRGGETQYF.

The chain combines TRBV2 with TRBJ2-1; D might be TRBD1 (6 bases). Germline assignment: CDR1 SNHLY and CDR2 FYNNEI. V lost 2 bases and J lost 3, with 14 bases in between. CDR3 size: 16 residues. The CDR3 region has the DNA TGTGCCAGCAGTGAAAGGATGGACAGATACTACAATGAGCAGTTCTTC. Residues: CASSERMDRYYNEQFF. The variable domain in full, completed from reference TRBV2 and TRBJ2-1, reads EPEVTQTPSHQVTQMGQEVILRCVPISNHLYFYWYRQILGQKVEFLVSFYNNEISEKSEIFDDQFSVERPDGSNFTLKIRSTKLEDSAMYFCASSERMDRYYNEQFFGPGTRLTVL.